One sample yielded the 7 T cell receptor beta chains listed below, sequenced in a study of shared clonotypes between healthy human individuals. Sequenced by immunoSEQ multiplex PCR; TCRdb stores in-frame clones only, minus some. Among roughly 500,000 clones listed, about 76% were seen once. The sequenced sample was PBMCs. The origin of the receptors is a woman aged 40 to 50 in good health. Some clones in this sample may be carry-over from other donors' samples.

The CDR3, as DNA: TGTGCCAGCAGTTCGGGACTAGCGGGAGTGTTTGGGCAGTACTTC. As protein: CASSSGLAGVFGQYF. The V call is TRBV27, the J call TRBJ2-7; 14 bases map to TRBD2. With V trimmed by 4 bases and J by 9 bases, 8 bases remained unmatched. Germline loops: CDR1 MNHEY, CDR2 SMNVEV (reference sequence). The CDR3 has 15 residues.

The rearrangement links TRBV7-2 to TRBJ1-2, with D possibly matching TRBD1 (6 bases). Trimming took off 5 bases at V and 11 bases at J, with 15 bases between the two ends. This CDR3 spans 12 amino acids. Germline assignment: CDR1 SGHTA and CDR2 FQGNSA. CDR3 sequence: CASSVTGRGYTF. DNA of the CDR3: TGTGCCAGCAGCGTTACAGGGAGGGGATACACCTTC. Looking up the rest from reference TRBV7-2 and TRBJ1-2 gives the full variable domain: GAGVSQSPSNKVTEKGKDVELRCDPISGHTALYWYRQSLGQGLEFLIYFQGNSAPDKSGLPSDRFSAERTGGSVSTLTIQRTQQEDSAVYLCASSVTGRGYTFGSGTRLTVV.

This clone was seen only once. The chain couples TRBV7-6 to TRBJ1-3, with D possibly TRBD1 on 5 matching bases. The V and J ends lost 1 base and 2 bases respectively, with 12 bases between them. Per the germline V gene, CDR1 is SGHVS and CDR2 is FNYEAQ. This CDR3 has 16 residues. CDR3 bases: TGTGCCAGCAGCTTAGTAGTAGGGACCGCTGGAAACACCATATATTTT. Its protein is CASSLVVGTAGNTIYF. Filled out from reference TRBV7-6 and TRBJ1-3, the complete variable domain reads GAGVSQSPRYKVTKRGQDVALRCDPISGHVSLYWYRQALGQGPEFLTYFNYEAQQDKSGLPNDRFSAERPEGSISTLTIQRTEQRDSAMYRCASSLVVGTAGNTIYFGEGSWLTVV.

This clone showed up just once. V gene TRBV9 combines with J gene TRBJ2-1; 8 nucleotides align to TRBD2. Germline V lookup: CDR1 SGDLS, CDR2 YYNGEE. The V and J ends lost 7 bases and 9 bases, in that order; junction bases with no gene match: 9. The CDR3 contains 13 residues. The CDR3 loop is CASAGVAGLEQFF. For the CDR3, the DNA is TGTGCCAGCGCGGGGGTAGCGGGACTTGAGCAGTTCTTC.

The rearrangement links TRBV5-1 to TRBJ2-7, with 7 bases that match TRBD1. Losses at the gene ends were 3 bases for V and 0 bases for J; bases not matched to a gene: 3. This CDR3 contains 14 residues. In germline, CDR1 is SGHRS, CDR2 YFSETQ. Here the CDR3 DNA reads TGCGCCAGCAGCTATGACAGGGCCTCCTACGAGCAGTACTTC. It codes for CASSYDRASYEQYF.

The chain recombines TRBV19 with TRBJ2-1, with 11 bases identical to TRBD1. V trimming: 6 bases; J trimming: 6 bases; junction bases outside the gene matches: 7. Germline V gene lookup returns CDR1 LNHDA and CDR2 SQIVND (reference sequence). The CDR3 extends over 15 amino acids. The CDR3 DNA follows: TGTGCCAGTAGATGGGACAGGGGGTTGCGCAATGAGCAGTTCTTC. Protein product: CASRWDRGLRNEQFF.

This clone was recorded only once. The V call is TRBV2, the J call TRBJ2-1, with D unclear. The germline gives CDR1 SNHLY, CDR2 FYNNEI. The V end lost 2 bases, the J end lost 9 bases, and 11 bases lay between the germline ends. This CDR3 is built from 13 residues. The CDR3 nucleotides read TGTGCCAGCAGTGAACTTAAGGTCAGTGAGCAGTTCTTC. It codes for CASSELKVSEQFF.